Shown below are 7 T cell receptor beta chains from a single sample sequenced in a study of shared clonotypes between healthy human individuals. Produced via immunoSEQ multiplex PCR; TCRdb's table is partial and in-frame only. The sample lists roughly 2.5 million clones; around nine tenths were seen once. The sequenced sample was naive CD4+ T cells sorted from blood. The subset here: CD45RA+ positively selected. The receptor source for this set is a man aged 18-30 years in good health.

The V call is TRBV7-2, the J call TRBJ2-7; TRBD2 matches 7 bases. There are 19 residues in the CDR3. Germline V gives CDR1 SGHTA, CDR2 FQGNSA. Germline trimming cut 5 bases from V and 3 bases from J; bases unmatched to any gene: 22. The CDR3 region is CASSERSGEGRSFIYEQYF. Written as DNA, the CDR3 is TGTGCCAGCAGCGAACGTAGTGGGGAGGGCAGGTCCTTTATCTACGAGCAGTACTTC.

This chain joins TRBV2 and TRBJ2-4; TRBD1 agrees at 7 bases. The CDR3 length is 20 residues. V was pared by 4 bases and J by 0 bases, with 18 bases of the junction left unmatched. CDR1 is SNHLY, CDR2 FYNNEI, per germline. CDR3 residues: CASSGRQGTVFSRAKNIQYF. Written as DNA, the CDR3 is TGTGCCAGCAGTGGGCGACAGGGTACGGTTTTTTCTCGAGCCAAAAACATTCAGTACTTC.

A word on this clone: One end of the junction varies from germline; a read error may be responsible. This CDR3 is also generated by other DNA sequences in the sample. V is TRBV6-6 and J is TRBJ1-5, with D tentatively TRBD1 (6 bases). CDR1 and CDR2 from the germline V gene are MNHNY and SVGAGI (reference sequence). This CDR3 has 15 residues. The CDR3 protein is CASSYLAGDSQPQHF. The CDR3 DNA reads TGTGCCAGCAGTTACTTGGCAGGGGACTCTCAGCCTCAGCATTTT.

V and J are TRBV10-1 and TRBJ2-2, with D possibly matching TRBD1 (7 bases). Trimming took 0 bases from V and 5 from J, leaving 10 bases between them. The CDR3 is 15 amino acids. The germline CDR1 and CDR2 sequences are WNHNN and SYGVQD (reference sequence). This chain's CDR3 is CASSESAGGTGELFF. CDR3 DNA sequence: TGCGCCAGCAGTGAGTCGGCAGGGGGGACCGGGGAGCTGTTTTTT.

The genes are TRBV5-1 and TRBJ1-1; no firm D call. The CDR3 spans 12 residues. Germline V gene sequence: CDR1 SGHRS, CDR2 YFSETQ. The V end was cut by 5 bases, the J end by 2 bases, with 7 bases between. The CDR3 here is CASSHENTEAFF. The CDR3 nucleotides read TGCGCCAGCAGTCATGAAAACACTGAAGCTTTCTTT.

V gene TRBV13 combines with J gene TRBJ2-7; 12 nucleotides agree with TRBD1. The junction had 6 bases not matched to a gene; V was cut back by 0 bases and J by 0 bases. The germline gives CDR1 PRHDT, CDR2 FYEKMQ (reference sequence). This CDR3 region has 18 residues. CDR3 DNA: TGTGCCAGCAGCTTAGGCCTACGGGACAGGGGGCCCTCCTACGAGCAGTACTTC. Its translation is CASSLGLRDRGPSYEQYF.

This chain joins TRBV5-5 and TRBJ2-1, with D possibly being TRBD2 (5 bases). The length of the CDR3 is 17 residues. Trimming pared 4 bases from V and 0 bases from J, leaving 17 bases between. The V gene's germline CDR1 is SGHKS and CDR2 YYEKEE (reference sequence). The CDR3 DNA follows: TGTGCCAGCAGCGTGGAGGAGCGACCTAGCTCCTACAATGAGCAGTTCTTC. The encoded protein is CASSVEERPSSYNEQFF.